This T cell receptor (beta chain) was sequenced in a study of blood T cell repertoires in COVID-19. Study-level background: Sites in the United States, Italy and Spain provided acute and convalescent COVID-19 samples. T cells, B-cell-depleted T cells, or PBMCs supplied cDNA or gDNA.

Each participant's cohort was designated according to participant-reported clinical history. Donors of Cohort 3 who recovered were those that had two negative PCRs, clearance, or symptom resolution. Data came from immunoSEQ multiplex PCR; TCRdb stores just in-frame clones and leaves some out. The sample has roughly 230,000 clones; about four fifths are singletons. The germline gives CDR1 MNHEY, CDR2 SMNVEV (reference sequence). Trimming took 3 bases from V and 10 from J; bases not matched to a gene: 8. There are 13 residues in the CDR3. Input material: PBMCs or T cells enriched from blood (not recorded which). J is TRBJ1-1 and V is TRBV27, with 7 bases lining up with TRBD1. This sequence was found in a woman aged 60-75 years who had recovered from COVID-19. The CDR3 DNA is TGTGCCAGCAGTTTTACGGCGAGGGGGCCAGCTTTCTTT. It is translated as CASSFTARGPAFF.